This T cell receptor (beta chain) was recorded in a study of CD8 T cells in ankylosing spondylitis. Quantitative barcoded 5'-RACE was used to prepare TCR beta libraries. TCRdb called the 5' RACE reads again in MiXCR, with one record for every CDR3 protein. The sample has fewer than 550,000 distinct CDR3 sequences, 5.3% seen once; the top ten hold under 4.5%. This clonotype has at least ten counts. Its antigen is undetermined. V shed 5 bases and J 5 bases; nucleotides not matched to a gene: 6. This CDR3 comprises 16 residues. Broader study findings: Researchers reportedly found disease-linked clones significantly enriched in matched ankylosing spondylitis synovial fluid. Typical of ankylosing spondylitis blood, it appeared, was a TCR beta motif of under 10 highly homologous variants.

Sequencing input: blood, either unsorted or a sorted T cell fraction (not recorded which). This chain uses TRBV12-3 or TRBV12-4 with TRBJ2-1; TRBD2 aligns across 13 bases. This sequence was found in a male donor with ankylosing spondylitis. CDR3 in amino acids: CASSPTTSGRNNEQFF. The CDR3 DNA reads TGTGCCAGCAGTCCCACGACTAGCGGGAGGAACAATGAGCAGTTCTTC.